The 26 T cell receptor beta chains below all came from one sample that was sequenced in a study of beta chain features in type 1 diabetes. The entirety of the isolated RNA underwent reverse transcription, so expressed TCRB transcripts were sequenced. TCRdb's copy holds only in-frame clones and misses some; the assay was immunoSEQ multiplex PCR. The table has just over 450,000 clones, about 30% seen once. The sequenced sample consisted of naive CD4+ T cells from blood. These receptor sequences come from a man between 18 and 35 years old in good health.

The chain uses TRBV29-1 and TRBJ2-5; TRBD1 might be the D (5 bases). CDR3 length: 15 residues. The germline CDR1 and CDR2 sequences are SQVTM and ANQGSEA. V lost 4 bases to trimming and J lost 5 bases, with 20 bases between them. CDR3 DNA: TGCAGCGTTGCAGTGGGGCAGGCCTGCGGCGAGACCCAGTACTTC. As protein: CSVAVGQACGETQYF.

The V gene is TRBV7-2, the J gene TRBJ2-1, with 9 bases identical to TRBD1. The ends lost 1 base at V and 10 bases at J; junction bases unmatched: 8. The CDR3 has 15 amino acids. The germline CDR1 and CDR2 sequences are SGHTA and FQGNSA. The DNA for the CDR3 is TGTGCCAGCAGCTTAGATGGGACAGGGCGTTTCGAGCAGTTCTTC. Protein product: CASSLDGTGRFEQFF.

The V gene is TRBV7-9, the J gene TRBJ2-3; D is unclear. The germline CDR1 and CDR2 sequences are SEHNR and FQNEAQ (reference sequence). The germline V and J ends were trimmed by 1 base and 2 bases, with 16 bases remaining between them. This CDR3 is 17 amino acids long. CDR3 nucleotide sequence: TGTGCCAGCAGCTTAGACCTCTGGGGAAGACCCACAGATACGCAGTATTTT. It encodes CASSLDLWGRPTDTQYF.

This clone came up a few times. This sequence joins TRBV5-1 and TRBJ2-5, with D unclear. Germline values: CDR1 SGHRS, CDR2 YFSETQ. Trimming pared 5 bases from V and 5 bases from J, leaving 7 bases between. CDR3 length: 11 residues. In nucleotides, the CDR3 is TGCGCCAGCAGGGTGGAGGAGACCCAGTACTTC. Translating it yields CASRVEETQYF.

The CDR3 protein is CASSSPRYTQYF. The DNA for the CDR3 is TGTGCCAGCAGCTCCCCCCGGTATACGCAGTATTTT. This chain connects TRBV9 to TRBJ2-3; D unclear. The V and J ends lost 4 bases and 7 bases respectively, with 10 bases between them. Germline CDR1 SGDLS, CDR2 YYNGEE. The CDR3 loop spans 12 amino acids. The variable domain in full, with the rest retrieved from reference TRBV9 and TRBJ2-3, is DSGVTQTPKHLITATGQRVTLRCSPRSGDLSVYWYQQSLDQGLQFLIQYYNGEERAKGNILERFSAQQFPDLHSELNLSSLELGDSALYFCASSSPRYTQYFGPGTRLTVL.

This chain joins TRBV15 and TRBJ2-1; D call uncertain. Looked up from germline, CDR1 is LNHNV and CDR2 is YYDKDF (reference sequence). V lost 0 bases to trimming and J lost 4 bases, with 7 bases between them. The CDR3 is made up of 14 amino acids. CDR3 coding DNA: TGTGCCACCAGCAGAGATTCCGGTTACAATGAGCAGTTCTTC. Translation gives CATSRDSGYNEQFF.

This chain joins TRBV25-1 and TRBJ2-5, with D tentatively TRBD1 or TRBD2 (5 bases each). With 4 bases removed from V and 7 bases from J, the gap between germline ends came to 19 bases. The CDR3 covers 15 residues. Germline V gene data show CDR1 as MGHDK and CDR2 as SYGVNS. The CDR3 region is CASSVEAARGGTQYF. The CDR3 nucleotides read TGTGCCAGCAGTGTCGAGGCAGCCCGTGGGGGGACCCAGTACTTC.

In this sample, this clone turned up a few times. The chain links TRBV27 to TRBJ1-4; possibly TRBD1 for D (5 bases). CDR3 length equals 13 residues. The V gene lost 6 bases and the J gene lost 7 bases, with 12 bases spanning the gap. Per germline, CDR1 MNHEY and CDR2 SMNVEV (reference sequence). For the CDR3, the DNA is TGTGCCAGCAGCCTGGGGGGTCCTGAAAAACTGTTTTTT. Translated, it gives CASSLGGPEKLFF.

The V call is TRBV29-1, the J call TRBJ2-4; 7 positions match TRBD2. With 7 bases clipped from V and 9 bases from J, the junction kept 15 bases outside the gene matches. The germline CDR1 and CDR2 sequences are SQVTM and ANQGSEA. This CDR3 spans 14 amino acids. Here the CDR3 reads CSGAGVGRVSIQYF. CDR3 in DNA: TGCAGCGGTGCGGGGGTTGGTAGGGTGAGCATTCAGTACTTC.

The chain carries TRBV27 and TRBJ2-6, with TRBD1 matching over 10 bases. Germline V gene lookup returns CDR1 MNHEY and CDR2 SMNVEV (reference sequence). This CDR3 contains 16 residues. Trimming cost V 8 bases and J 4 bases; bases outside gene matches: 8. CDR3 sequence: CASGRTGGTGANVLTF. As DNA, the CDR3 is TGTGCCAGCGGCCGGACAGGGGGAACAGGGGCCAACGTCCTGACTTTC.

This clone has more than one count but fewer than ten. The V call is TRBV28, the J call TRBJ2-1; D not certain. The CDR3 has 13 amino acids. The germline V and J ends were trimmed by 6 bases and 6 bases, with 12 bases remaining between them. The germline gives CDR1 MDHEN, CDR2 SYDVKM. The CDR3 here is CASSLNHPNEQFF. The DNA for the CDR3 is TGTGCCAGCAGCCTGAACCATCCCAATGAGCAGTTCTTC.

The rearrangement joins TRBV7-9 to TRBJ1-4; D uncertain. Germline V gene data show CDR1 as SEHNR and CDR2 as FQNEAQ (reference sequence). V dropped 3 bases and J dropped 8 bases, with 16 bases sitting between them. This CDR3 contains 15 residues. This CDR3 is CASSFWLNLREKLFF. The DNA for the CDR3 is TGTGCCAGCAGCTTTTGGCTCAACCTGAGGGAAAAACTGTTTTTT.

In its sample, this clone was seen a few times. The chain links TRBV9 to TRBJ2-2; 10 nucleotides match TRBD1. Germline assignment: CDR1 SGDLS and CDR2 YYNGEE. V shed 4 bases and J 5 bases; nucleotides not matched to a gene: 20. This CDR3 region has 20 residues. The CDR3 loop reads CASSPVLRDRGIWVTGELFF. The CDR3, as DNA: TGTGCCAGCAGCCCTGTTCTCCGGGACAGGGGAATATGGGTTACCGGGGAGCTGTTTTTT.

This chain links TRBV30 with TRBJ1-5; D remains unclear. V lost 7 bases to trimming and J lost 2 bases, with 9 bases between them. This CDR3 has 12 residues. Germline V gives CDR1 GTSNPN, CDR2 SVGIG (reference sequence). The CDR3 loop is CAYGLGNQPQHF. DNA of the CDR3: TGTGCCTACGGACTCGGCAATCAGCCCCAGCATTTT.

This clone appeared a single time. The rearrangement links TRBV28 to TRBJ2-1; TRBD2 matches 15 bases. Germline CDR1 MDHEN, CDR2 SYDVKM. V lost 5 bases, J lost 8 bases, and 10 bases stayed unmatched. This CDR3 comprises 17 residues. CDR3 DNA sequence: TGTGCCAGCAGTCCCAAACCCGGGACTAGCGGGAGGTATGAGCAGTTCTTC. It translates to CASSPKPGTSGRYEQFF.

The table lists this clone with a few counts. The V and J genes are TRBV29-1 and TRBJ2-5; a weak D match, TRBD2 (6 bases). The V end lost 5 bases, the J end lost 5 bases, and 12 bases lay between the germline ends. CDR3 length: 12 amino acids. In germline, CDR1 is SQVTM, CDR2 ANQGSEA. The chain's CDR3 is CSVLGGTETQYF. CDR3 sequence (DNA): TGCAGCGTTCTTGGAGGGACGGAGACCCAGTACTTC. Complete variable domain (other parts from reference TRBV29-1 and TRBJ2-5): SAVISQKPSRDICQRGTSLTIQCQVDSQVTMMFWYRQQPGQSLTLIATANQGSEATYESGFVIDKFPISRPNLTFSTLTVSNMSPEDSSIYLCSVLGGTETQYFGPGTRLLVL.

The genes are TRBV30 and TRBJ2-7, with 8 bases lining up with TRBD2. Germline assignment: CDR1 GTSNPN and CDR2 SVGIG (reference sequence). Trimming cost V 3 bases and J 1 base; bases outside gene matches: 11. The CDR3 sequence is 16 residues long. CDR3 residues: CAWRLLRASGSYEQYF. The CDR3 DNA reads TGTGCCTGGAGGTTATTGAGGGCTAGCGGGTCCTACGAGCAGTACTTC. The complete variable domain, with remaining parts taken from reference TRBV30 and TRBJ2-7, reads SQTIHQWPATLVQPVGSPLSLECTVEGTSNPNLYWYRQAAGRGLQLLFYSVGIGQISSEVPQNLSASRPQDRQFILSSKKLLLSDSGFYLCAWRLLRASGSYEQYFGPGTRLTVT.

This clone has a handful of counts. The rearrangement uses TRBV28 and TRBJ1-2; possibly TRBD1 for D (6 bases). The CDR3 length is 15 residues. Between the trimmed V and J ends, which lost 5 bases and 4 bases, there was a span of 17 bases. Germline V gene data show CDR1 as MDHEN and CDR2 as SYDVKM. The CDR3 loop is CASSLIRGRGYGYTF. CDR3 bases: TGTGCCAGCAGTCTCATTAGGGGCAGGGGCTATGGCTACACCTTC.

This rearrangement joins TRBV30 to TRBJ2-1; 9 nucleotides agree with TRBD1. The CDR3 covers 15 residues. Per germline, CDR1 GTSNPN and CDR2 SVGIG (reference sequence). V shed 1 base and J 0 bases; nucleotides not matched to a gene: 1. In DNA form, the CDR3 reads TGTGCCTGGAGTGCGGGACAGGGCTCCTACAATGAGCAGTTCTTC. Translated: CAWSAGQGSYNEQFF.

The chain couples TRBV30 to TRBJ2-3; TRBD2 agrees at 7 bases. V lost 0 bases and J lost 5; bases outside the gene matches: 8. This CDR3 comprises 15 residues. The germline V gene has CDR1 GTSNPN and CDR2 SVGIG (reference sequence). Written as DNA, the CDR3 is TGTGCCTGGAGTGTCCATGGCGGGAGCGTAGATACGCAGTATTTT. Protein sequence: CAWSVHGGSVDTQYF.

This clone was detected a few times. Distinct nucleotide sequences in the sample also encode this CDR3. The chain recombines TRBV11-2 with TRBJ2-2; D not certain. Trimming pared 0 bases from V and 1 base from J, leaving 3 bases between. The CDR3 contains 14 residues. The V gene's germline CDR1 is SGHAT and CDR2 FQNNGV. The CDR3 loop reads CASSLDRNTGELFF. DNA of the CDR3: TGTGCCAGCAGCTTAGATCGGAACACCGGGGAGCTGTTTTTT.

This clone was seen just once. The genes are TRBV7-2 and TRBJ1-1; no reliable D call. V lost 2 bases and J 0 bases, leaving 4 bases between the germline ends. This CDR3 is 13 amino acids long. Per the germline V gene, CDR1 is SGHTA and CDR2 is FQGNSA. CDR3 region: CASSLRLNTEAFF. DNA for the CDR3: TGTGCCAGCAGCTTAAGACTGAACACTGAAGCTTTCTTT.

V gene TRBV6-5 combines with J gene TRBJ1-4; D gene unclear. CDR3 length: 13 residues. Deletions cut 2 bases from V and 6 bases from J, with 7 bases between. The germline gives CDR1 MNHEY, CDR2 SVGAGI. CDR3 protein: CASSYRRDEKLFF. The CDR3 DNA sequence: TGTGCCAGCAGTTACAGACGGGATGAAAAACTGTTTTTT.

This rearrangement joins TRBV30 to TRBJ2-2; TRBD2 agrees at 11 bases. The CDR3 is 16 residues long. Trimming at V came to 2 bases and at J to 5 bases, leaving 7 bases not matched to a gene. Germline CDR1 and CDR2: GTSNPN and SVGIG (reference sequence). DNA for the CDR3: TGTGCCTGGAGTTTTACTAGCGGGAGTATAACCGGGGAGCTGTTTTTT. As protein: CAWSFTSGSITGELFF.

The V and J genes are TRBV30 and TRBJ1-1; D is ambiguous. The V end was cut by 0 bases, the J end by 5 bases, with 10 bases between. The germline gives CDR1 GTSNPN, CDR2 SVGIG (reference sequence). The CDR3 has 13 residues. The CDR3 spells CAWSVLGETEAFF. CDR3 bases: TGTGCCTGGAGTGTACTTGGGGAGACTGAAGCTTTCTTT.

This sequence joins TRBV7-9 and TRBJ2-1; D not certain. Per germline, CDR1 SEHNR and CDR2 FQNEAQ (reference sequence). V was cut by 1 base and J by 4 bases, with 11 bases left in between. CDR3 length: 15 residues. As DNA, the CDR3 is TGTGCCAGCAGCTTAGTAGGAGCGCAGTACAATGAGCAGTTCTTC. It yields the protein CASSLVGAQYNEQFF. Together with reference TRBV7-9 and TRBJ2-1, the CDR3 gives the full variable domain: DTGVSQNPRHKITKRGQNVTFRCDPISEHNRLYWYRQTLGQGPEFLTYFQNEAQLEKSRLLSDRFSAERPKGSFSTLEIQRTEQGDSAMYLCASSLVGAQYNEQFFGPGTRLTVL.